The present T cell receptor beta chain was sequenced within a study of blood T cells in healthy people across ages. Combining a sample-barcoded 5' primer with a J-beta primer mix, a second PCR ran for 7 to 11 cycles. TCRdb reprocessed the 5' RACE reads via MiXCR and lists one record per CDR3 protein. Here the sample spans over 1,300,000 distinct CDR3 sequences, 59% being singletons. Germline-derived CDR1 and CDR2 are SQVTM and ANQGSEA. Trimming removed 3 bases from V and 2 bases from J; junction bases left unmatched: 6. The CDR3 length is 15 residues. The sequence came from a man between 18 and 35 years old in good health. Sequencing used blood. V and J are TRBV29-1 and TRBJ2-1; 8 bases line up with TRBD2. CDR3 coding DNA: TGCAGCGTTGACGGGGGGGCCATAACCTACAATGAGCAGTTCTTC. Translated: CSVDGGAITYNEQFF.